This T cell receptor (beta chain) emerged from a study of blood T cell repertoires in COVID-19. In the study overall: T cells, B-cell-depleted T cells, or PBMCs supplied cDNA or gDNA.

Data came from immunoSEQ multiplex PCR; TCRdb stores just in-frame clones and leaves some out. The repertoire consists of under 65,000 clones, with more than 85% occurring once and the leading ten covering about 5.1%. Specimen: peripheral blood. The clonotype originates from a man of 80 years or more in a cohort sampled during active COVID-19.

The DNA for the CDR3 is TGTGCCAGCAGAGGACAGGGAGATAATTCACCCCTCCACTTT. It translates to CASRGQGDNSPLHF. The chain links TRBV6-5 to TRBJ1-6; 8 bases fit TRBD1. Per the germline V gene, CDR1 is MNHEY and CDR2 is SVGAGI. V was clipped by 6 bases and J by 5 bases; unmatched bases: 3. The CDR3 runs 14 residues.